Here is one T cell receptor beta chain with its context. Its matching antigen is unknown. The CDR3 has 12 amino acids. V was pared by 0 bases and J by 7 bases, with 7 bases between. Per the germline V gene, CDR1 is SGHNT and CDR2 is YENEEA. Sequenced by immunoSEQ multiplex PCR; TCRdb stores in-frame clones only, minus some. This table holds more than 350,000 clones, around 90% found once. This sample was included in a study of Ad26.COV2.S vaccination and SARS-CoV-2 variants. Points from the study as a whole: Reportedly, spike-specific CD8+ and CD4+ T cell responses achieved substantial breadth once vaccination had taken place.

Treatment: roughly 19 received Ad26.COV2.S at low or high dose, single or two shots; about 5 received placebo; per-sample allocation not given. Sample collection was performed on day 63 after the first vaccine or placebo injection. This rearrangement joins TRBV11-3 to TRBJ2-7; D remains ambiguous. Sequencing used peripheral blood, obtained in a trial of Ad26.COV2.S vaccine versus placebo. The sequence came from a person aged 18-60 years who received the Ad26.COV2.S COVID-19 vaccine or a placebo. CDR3 DNA: TGTGCCAGCAGCTTAGATTCTACTGAGCAGTACTTC. This translates into CASSLDSTEQYF.